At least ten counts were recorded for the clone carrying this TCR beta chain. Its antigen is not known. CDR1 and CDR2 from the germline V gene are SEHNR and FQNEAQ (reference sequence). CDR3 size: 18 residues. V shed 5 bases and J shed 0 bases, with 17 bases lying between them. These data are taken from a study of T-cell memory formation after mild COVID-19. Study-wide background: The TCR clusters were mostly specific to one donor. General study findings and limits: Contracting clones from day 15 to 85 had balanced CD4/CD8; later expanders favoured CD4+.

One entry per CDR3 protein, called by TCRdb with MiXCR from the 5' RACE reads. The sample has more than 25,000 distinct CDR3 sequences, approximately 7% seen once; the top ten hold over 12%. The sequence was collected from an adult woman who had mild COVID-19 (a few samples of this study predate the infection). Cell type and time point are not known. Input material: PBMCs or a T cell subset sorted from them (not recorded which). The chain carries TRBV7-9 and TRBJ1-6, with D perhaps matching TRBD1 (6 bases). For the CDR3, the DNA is TGTGCCAGCAGCCCGCAAATTCAGGGGAACTCCTATAATTCACCCCTCCACTTT. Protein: CASSPQIQGNSYNSPLHF.